Following are 26 T cell receptor beta chains from one sample sequenced in a study of CD8 T cells in Susac syndrome. Random hexamers were used to reverse transcribe the RNA input (about 0.5 to 1 ug). MiXCR was run by TCRdb on the immunoSEQ multiplex PCR reads, yielding one entry per CDR3 protein. The sample carries more than 90,000 distinct CDR3 sequences, roughly 93% recorded once. Sequenced material: CD4+ T cells from PBMCs. These receptor sequences come from a human donor with multiple sclerosis.

The V gene is TRBV1, the J gene TRBJ1-2; whether TRBD1, the table's D call, matches the DNA was not checked. TRBV1 is reported as a pseudogene. The CDR3 length is 15 residues. CDR3 in amino acids: CTSSLGKGASYGYTF. In nucleotides, the CDR3 is TGCACCAGCAGCCTTGGAAAGGGAGCGAGCTATGGCTACACCTTC.

The chain uses TRBV3-1 and TRBJ1-5; D might be TRBD1 (5 bases). Germline V gene lookup returns CDR1 LGHDT and CDR2 YNNKEL (reference sequence). This CDR3 is built from 14 residues. Deletions cut 0 bases from V and 9 bases from J, with 12 bases between. The CDR3 sequence is CASSQEGAGRPQHF. For the CDR3, the DNA is TGTGCCAGCAGCCAAGAAGGGGCAGGACGGCCCCAGCATTTT.

The chain couples TRBV15 to TRBJ2-1; 13 nucleotides match TRBD2. This CDR3 is 16 amino acids long. Germline V gene lookup returns CDR1 LNHNV and CDR2 YYDKDF (reference sequence). J gave up 8 bases and V 4 bases, and 8 bases lay outside the gene matches. This chain's CDR3 is CATSIGGLAGLDEQFF. The CDR3 coding sequence is TGTGCCACCAGCATAGGGGGACTAGCGGGATTAGATGAGCAGTTCTTC.

V usage is TRBV5-1 and J usage is TRBJ1-4; maybe TRBD1 (5 bases). CDR3 size: 14 residues. Trimming shortened V by 5 bases and J by 2 bases, and 10 bases separated the two germline ends. The germline V gene encodes CDR1 SGHRS and CDR2 YFSETQ. This CDR3 is CASRPGRTNEKLFF. The CDR3, as DNA: TGCGCCAGCAGACCGGGGCGTACTAATGAAAAACTGTTTTTT.

The rearrangement links TRBV28 to TRBJ2-2; maybe TRBD1 (5 bases). The CDR3 extends over 16 amino acids. Germline values: CDR1 MDHEN, CDR2 SYDVKM. V gave up 2 bases and J gave up 7 bases, with 17 bases separating them. CDR3 sequence: CASSLETAPTVGELFF. DNA of the CDR3: TGTGCCAGCAGTTTAGAGACAGCCCCCACCGTCGGGGAGCTGTTTTTT.

The chain is built from TRBV7-6 and TRBJ1-1; TRBD1 is a possible D gene (5 bases). Trimming took 0 bases from V and 1 from J, leaving 9 bases between them. Germline CDR1 SGHVS, CDR2 FNYEAQ. The CDR3 length is 15 residues. The CDR3 protein is CASSLALGGNTEAFF. The CDR3 DNA reads as TGTGCCAGCAGCTTAGCGCTCGGGGGGAACACTGAAGCTTTCTTT.

The rearrangement uses TRBV12-3 or TRBV12-4 and TRBJ1-2; D is ambiguous. The CDR3 extends over 12 amino acids. Trimming took off 6 bases at V and 8 bases at J, with 13 bases between the two ends. CDR3 bases: TGTGCCAGCAGCCCATCGGCTAGGGGCTACACCTTC. Its translation: CASSPSARGYTF.

This clonotype was seen a single time. The chain recombines TRBV10-3 with TRBJ2-5, with D possibly TRBD1 on 6 matching bases. CDR3 length equals 16 residues. V was shortened by 0 bases and J by 2 bases, with 13 bases between the two germline ends. CDR1 and CDR2 (germline): ENHRY, SYGVKD. CDR3 sequence (DNA): TGTGCCATCAGTGAGTCCGACTGGACAGCTCAAGAGACCCAGTACTTC. It encodes CAISESDWTAQETQYF.

The chain links TRBV19 to TRBJ2-7, with D possibly being TRBD1 or TRBD2 (5 bases each). The CDR3 runs to 14 residues. The ends were cut back, 5 bases at V and 2 bases at J, with 13 bases in the middle. Germline values: CDR1 LNHDA, CDR2 SQIVND (reference sequence). In DNA, the CDR3 is TGTGCCAGTAGTGGGAGAGGGGCAGCCTACGAGCAGTACTTC. This encodes CASSGRGAAYEQYF.

This sequence joins TRBV18 and TRBJ1-5; the match to TRBD1 covers 11 bases. V lost 2 bases to trimming and J lost 6 bases; unmatched junction nucleotides: 6. Germline V CDR1 and CDR2: KGHSH, LQKENI. This CDR3 is built from 16 residues. DNA for the CDR3: TGTGCCAGCTCACCAGGACAGGGGGCGTTAGGTCAGCCCCAGCATTTT. Translating gives CASSPGQGALGQPQHF.

V and J are TRBV5-1 and TRBJ2-3, with 10 bases that match TRBD2. Per germline, CDR1 SGHRS and CDR2 YFSETQ. The CDR3 totals 17 residues. The V gene end was trimmed by 4 bases and the J gene end by 1 base; junction bases not matched to a gene: 9. The CDR3 spells CASSVGALAGGTDTQYF. The CDR3 DNA is TGCGCCAGCAGCGTGGGGGCCCTAGCGGGGGGCACAGATACGCAGTATTTT.

This rearrangement joins TRBV29-1 to TRBJ1-4; D remains ambiguous. Germline CDR1 is SQVTM and CDR2 is ANQGSEA. The CDR3 loop spans 12 amino acids. V was clipped by 8 bases and J by 0 bases, with 7 bases between them. The chain's CDR3 is CSYGATNEKLFF. The DNA of the CDR3 is TGCAGCTATGGGGCAACTAATGAAAAACTGTTTTTT. Combining the CDR3 with reference TRBV29-1 and TRBJ1-4 gives the whole variable domain SAVISQKPSRDICQRGTSLTIQCQVDSQVTMMFWYRQQPGQSLTLIATANQGSEATYESGFVIDKFPISRPNLTFSTLTVSNMSPEDSSIYLCSYGATNEKLFFGSGTQLSVL.

This chain uses TRBV9 with TRBJ2-5; D may match TRBD1 or TRBD2 (6 bases each). Trimming took off 7 bases at V and 5 bases at J, with 15 bases between the two ends. This CDR3 is built from 13 residues. Germline V lookup: CDR1 SGDLS, CDR2 YYNGEE. Here the CDR3 reads CASSRERGETQYF. CDR3 DNA sequence: TGTGCCAGCTCCCGGGAGAGGGGGGAGACCCAGTACTTC.

The chain couples TRBV18 to TRBJ2-7; D not certain. CDR1 and CDR2 from the germline V gene are KGHSH and LQKENI. Trimming cost V 5 bases and J 2 bases, with 7 bases left between them. The CDR3 runs to 12 residues. CDR3 in DNA: TGTGCCAGCTCAACAGACACCTACGAGCAGTACTTC. This encodes CASSTDTYEQYF.

V usage is TRBV6-4 and J usage is TRBJ1-1; D perhaps matches TRBD1 (5 bases). V lost 6 bases to trimming and J lost 1 base, with 9 bases between them. CDR1 and CDR2 from the germline V gene are MRHNA and SNTAGT. The CDR3 has 13 residues. DNA for the CDR3: TGTGCCAGCAGGCACGACAGGAACACTGAAGCTTTCTTT. This codes for CASRHDRNTEAFF.

The CDR3 here is CASKTGAVNEKLFF. For the CDR3, the DNA is TGTGCCAGCAAAACGGGGGCAGTTAATGAAAAACTGTTTTTT. The J gene is TRBJ1-4, the V gene TRBV4-2; D is perhaps TRBD1 (6 bases). The germline V gene encodes CDR1 LGHNA and CDR2 YNFKEQ. V lost 7 bases, J lost 4 bases, and 13 bases lay in between. This CDR3 spans 14 amino acids.

This chain links TRBV7-9 with TRBJ2-7; D possibly matches TRBD1 or TRBD2 (5 bases each). Trimming stripped 2 bases from V and 4 bases from J, with 12 bases between. There are 14 residues in the CDR3. Germline CDR1 reads SEHNR; CDR2 reads FQNEAQ (reference sequence). The CDR3 loop reads CASSLLGTEYEQYF. The CDR3 bases are TGTGCCAGCAGCTTACTTGGGACGGAGTACGAGCAGTACTTC.

J is TRBJ2-3 and V is TRBV6-5, with D perhaps TRBD1 (6 bases). The CDR3 has 12 amino acids. Per the germline V gene, CDR1 is MNHEY and CDR2 is SVGAGI. Trimming pared 8 bases from V and 7 bases from J, leaving 13 bases between. As DNA, the CDR3 is TGTGCCAGCTTGGGGGCTTCGAATACGCAGTATTTT. The encoded protein is CASLGASNTQYF.

V usage is TRBV12-3 or TRBV12-4 and J usage is TRBJ2-5; 11 bases align to TRBD2. The CDR3 contains 15 residues. The ends lost 4 bases at V and 0 bases at J; junction bases unmatched: 1. The CDR3 region is CASSSTSGNQETQYF. CDR3 in DNA: TGTGCCAGCAGTTCGACTAGCGGGAACCAAGAGACCCAGTACTTC.

This rearrangement joins TRBV20-1 to TRBJ2-5; D is perhaps TRBD2 (6 bases). CDR3 length: 15 amino acids. V was cut by 3 bases and J by 7 bases, with 21 bases left in between. Looked up from germline, CDR1 is DFQATT and CDR2 is SNEGSKA (reference sequence). The CDR3 loop reads CSASPSRTMAGTQYF. The CDR3 region has the DNA TGCAGTGCTAGCCCCTCCCGGACTATGGCCGGGACCCAGTACTTC.

This chain uses TRBV3-1 with TRBJ1-5; D unresolved. The CDR3 sequence is 12 residues long. V lost 1 base to trimming and J lost 6 bases, with 4 bases between them. Looked up from germline, CDR1 is LGHDT and CDR2 is YNNKEL (reference sequence). The chain's CDR3 is CASSQGPQPQHF. The CDR3 DNA is TGTGCCAGCAGCCAAGGTCCTCAGCCCCAGCATTTT. Variable domain in full (rest from reference TRBV3-1 and TRBJ1-5): DTAVSQTPKYLVTQMGNDKSIKCEQNLGHDTMYWYKQDSKKFLKIMFSYNNKELIINETVPNRFSPKSPDKAHLNLHINSLELGDSAVYFCASSQGPQPQHFGDGTRLSIL.

J is TRBJ1-2 and V is TRBV6-5; TRBD1 is a possible D gene (6 bases). The CDR3 is 15 residues long. The V gene's germline CDR1 is MNHEY and CDR2 SVGAGI. V was cut by 7 bases and J by 4 bases, with 19 bases left in between. DNA for the CDR3: TGTGCCAGCACCGGGGGCTTTCGACCGTCCTATGGCTACACCTTC. It translates to CASTGGFRPSYGYTF.

The chain employs TRBV2 and TRBJ1-2; D might be TRBD1 (5 bases). CDR1 is SNHLY, CDR2 FYNNEI, per germline. V gave up 6 bases and J gave up 3 bases, with 14 bases separating them. This CDR3 has 14 amino acids. In nucleotides, the CDR3 is TGTGCCAGCAGGCCGGGACGGTGGGACTATGGCTACACCTTC. This sequence encodes CASRPGRWDYGYTF.

This chain joins TRBV6-5 and TRBJ1-1, with D possibly TRBD1 on 6 matching bases. This CDR3 spans 15 amino acids. Germline V gives CDR1 MNHEY, CDR2 SVGAGI. V gave up 0 bases and J gave up 4 bases, with 12 bases separating them. This CDR3 is CASSYSPLRGTEAFF. CDR3 DNA sequence: TGTGCCAGCAGTTACTCGCCACTCAGGGGCACTGAAGCTTTCTTT.

The chain recombines TRBV29-1 with TRBJ2-3; 8 nucleotides match TRBD2. Unmatched junction bases numbered 8, after V lost 5 bases and J lost 4 bases. CDR3 size: 14 residues. Germline V gene data show CDR1 as SQVTM and CDR2 as ANQGSEA. CDR3 protein: CSVLRGAPPDTQYF. For the CDR3, the DNA is TGCAGCGTTTTGCGGGGGGCTCCTCCAGATACGCAGTATTTT.

This clonotype was detected once. The chain recombines TRBV12-3 or TRBV12-4 with TRBJ2-1; 14 nucleotides agree with TRBD2. With V trimmed by 4 bases and J by 1 base, 6 bases remained unmatched. This CDR3 has 18 residues. The CDR3 DNA reads as TGTGCCAGCAGTTACGGGACTAGCGGGGGATTGTCCTACAATGAGCAGTTCTTC. It yields the protein CASSYGTSGGLSYNEQFF.